This TCR beta chain was captured by sequencing in a study of shared clonotypes between healthy human individuals. The CDR3 is 19 amino acids. Germline V gives CDR1 SGDLS, CDR2 YYNGEE. V dropped 4 bases and J dropped 3; count of bases not matched to a gene: 14. Here immunoSEQ multiplex PCR was the method, and the copy in TCRdb shows in-frame clones only, minus some. The sample contains a few million clones, 85% to 95% of which appear only once. V and J are TRBV9 and TRBJ2-7, with 15 nucleotides matching TRBD2. The receptor was derived from a man aged 18-30 years in good health. Sample: naive CD4+ T cells sorted from blood. Subset meaning: CD45RA+ positively selected. DNA for the CDR3: TGTGCCAGCAGCCCAACTGGGACTAGCGGGGGGTTCGCCGGCTACGAGCAGTACTTC. Translating gives CASSPTGTSGGFAGYEQYF.